The 8 T cell receptor beta chains below come from one sample, sequenced in a study of T-cell reconstitution after alpha-beta-depleted transplantation in children. Unique molecular identifiers were used in preparing the TCRbeta library. TCRdb called the PCR reads again in MiXCR, with one record for every CDR3 protein. The data contain hundreds of thousands of distinct CDR3 sequences, around 13% of them singletons. This specimen consisted of PBMCs, obtained before TCRalphabeta/CD19-depleted stem cell transplant. These receptor sequences come from a girl under 10 years old with congenital amegakaryocytic thrombocytopenia, due to receive a stem cell transplant.

The V and J genes are TRBV5-5 and TRBJ2-2; tentatively, D is TRBD2 (5 bases). Germline loops: CDR1 SGHKS, CDR2 YYEKEE (reference sequence). The V end lost 0 bases, the J end lost 6 bases, and 15 bases lay between the germline ends. This CDR3 has 16 residues. CDR3 in DNA: TGTGCCAGCAGCTTGGGGCTAGCAGAAATTTCCGGGGAGCTGTTTTTT. Translated: CASSLGLAEISGELFF.

This clonotype was recorded many times. The J gene is TRBJ2-3, the V gene TRBV29-1; 14 bases agree with TRBD2. CDR3 length equals 14 residues. Losses at the gene ends were 6 bases for V and 9 bases for J; bases not matched to a gene: 8. CDR1 SQVTM and CDR2 ANQGSEA come from the germline V gene. Here the CDR3 DNA reads TGCAGCGTCCAGCCGGGACTAGCGGGAGCAACGCAGTATTTT. Protein: CSVQPGLAGATQYF.

This clonotype was seen repeatedly, ten times or more. The V gene is TRBV29-1, the J gene TRBJ2-1, with D perhaps TRBD2 (6 bases). The ends were cut back, 2 bases at V and 1 base at J, with 21 bases in the middle. This CDR3 is 18 amino acids long. Germline V gene data show CDR1 as SQVTM and CDR2 as ANQGSEA. CDR3 loop: CSVERSPYGGMSYNEQFF. The CDR3, as DNA: TGCAGCGTTGAAAGGAGCCCATATGGCGGGATGTCCTACAATGAGCAGTTCTTC.

This clonotype turned up a few times. The J gene is TRBJ2-1, the V gene TRBV11-2, with TRBD2 identical over 11 bases. Germline values: CDR1 SGHAT, CDR2 FQNNGV. This CDR3 is built from 18 residues. Trimming removed 1 base from V and 4 bases from J; junction bases left unmatched: 9. CDR3 in amino acids: CASSLGPIAGGRYNEQFF. The CDR3 bases are TGTGCCAGCAGCTTAGGTCCCATAGCGGGAGGGCGATACAATGAGCAGTTCTTC.

In this sample, this clonotype turned up a few times. The chain recombines TRBV19 with TRBJ2-1; the match to TRBD1 covers 8 bases. The CDR3 is 13 residues long. CDR1 LNHDA and CDR2 SQIVND come from the germline V gene (reference sequence). With V trimmed by 3 bases and J by 8 bases, 3 bases remained unmatched. CDR3 residues: CASSMQGAHEQFF. The CDR3 bases are TGTGCCAGTAGTATGCAGGGGGCTCATGAGCAGTTCTTC.

The rearrangement links TRBV10-3 to TRBJ2-7; possible D gene TRBD1, 6 bases. Germline CDR1 reads ENHRY; CDR2 reads SYGVKD. The CDR3 runs 16 residues. V dropped 0 bases and J dropped 3 bases, with 15 bases sitting between them. The chain's CDR3 is CAISESVFRGYYEQYF. Written as DNA, the CDR3 is TGTGCCATCAGTGAGTCGGTGTTTAGGGGGTACTACGAGCAGTACTTC.

Many counts were recorded for this clonotype. The chain employs TRBV3-1 and TRBJ1-2, with D perhaps TRBD1 (5 bases). The CDR3 has 14 amino acids. Deletions cut 0 bases from V and 4 bases from J, with 9 bases between. In germline, CDR1 is LGHDT, CDR2 YNNKEL (reference sequence). CDR3: CASSQEGGGYGYTF. CDR3 sequence (DNA): TGTGCCAGCAGCCAAGAGGGGGGAGGCTATGGCTACACCTTC.

This clonotype was observed at least ten times. The chain is built from TRBV15 and TRBJ2-1; no reliable D call. The CDR3 is made up of 16 amino acids. CDR1 LNHNV and CDR2 YYDKDF come from the germline V gene (reference sequence). V was pared by 0 bases and J by 5 bases, with 14 bases between. The CDR3 sequence is CATSREISNPNNEQFF. The CDR3 DNA is TGTGCCACCAGCAGAGAAATCTCGAATCCGAACAATGAGCAGTTCTTC.